The TCR beta chain under discussion was sequenced for a study of T cell responses to AZD1222 COVID-19 vaccine. As to this clone: Its target is unknown.

Study results and limitations: Repertoires were collected only later (after the peak T cell response had occurred).

Sequencing used immunoSEQ multiplex PCR; TCRdb keeps in-frame clones, though not all of them. This table holds 95,000 to 110,000 clones, less than 95% found once. The germline gives CDR1 GTSNPN, CDR2 SVGIG (reference sequence). With 1 base clipped from V and 10 bases from J, the junction kept 14 bases outside the gene matches. There are 15 residues in the CDR3. The TCR originated in an adult in good health. The sample here was peripheral blood, taken on day 0 of AZD1222 vaccination. The chain carries TRBV30 and TRBJ1-1; 8 bases agree with TRBD1. CDR3 sequence reads: CAWSGGTGGGYRAFF. CDR3 nucleotide sequence: TGTGCCTGGAGTGGGGGGACAGGAGGGGGGTACCGAGCTTTCTTT.